This T cell receptor beta chain is drawn from a study of shared clonotypes between healthy human individuals (TCRdb year 2020). A note on the overall study: The cohort comprised two women and a few men aged 18 to 49 years. Per donor, three plates each were used for CD4 naive and CD4 memory, two for CD8 naive, and one for CD8 memory. To estimate repertoire size and how much clonotypes are shared between individuals, the study performed deep sequencing of blood TCR repertoires from a few healthy adults. To increase sequencing depth and limit assay-specific biases, different laboratories used diverse techniques to prepare libraries and sequence TCR repertoires. Per donor, leukapheresis produced somewhere between about 0.94 and 10 billion PBMCs. On the study overall, not on this receptor specifically: Because the study included a small number of donors, the genetic and exposure-history diversity represented was limited. Sharing across a handful of donors was observed for approximately 5% of naive CD4, less than 4% of naive CD8, around 2.5% of memory CD4, and around 0.4% of memory CD8 clonotypes. Clonotypes shared by all four sorted-subset donors showed higher generation probabilities than non-shared clonotypes. Pairwise subsampling indicated that sequencing depth was expected to affect the degree of clonotype sharing among donors. Larger estimated clonotype richness was generally found for naive subsets than for memory subsets. Sampling was limited to blood, and TCR repertoires in tissue likely differ from TCR repertoires in blood. Incomplete sequencing was indicated by rarefaction of sorted-subset datasets, despite the large sequencing depth.

This clone has a handful of counts. This clone's antigen is unknown. No qualities accompany the bases; no much larger clone lies one base away. Using the deep immunoSEQ assay, multiplex PCR amplified TCR CDR3 regions from genomic DNA. Extracted genomic DNA from each cell subset was spread evenly across all wells of several immunoSEQ 96-well plates, with each plate serving as a replicate. For sorted subsets, roughly 0.2 ug genomic DNA, equal to 25,000 to 35,000 T cell genomes, was loaded into each replicate PCR. The purified libraries were quantified using a Qubit 3.0 fluorometer, sized with a Bioanalyzer 2100, and then quantified again using the KAPA Library Quantification kit. Each immunoSEQ 96-well plate was sequenced on its own single-read 150-cycle Illumina NextSeq 550 flow cell. In the authors' own workflow: Because only junctional sequences without quality scores were contained in the immunoSEQ output, filtering matching that applied to full-length reads could not be performed. To assign V/J genes and CDR3, sequences were annotated against IMGT germline references using PyIR, a Python wrapper for IgBLAST v1.9. Any read was removed if the V/J assignment was weak (E-value above 1e-6), the CDR3 was missing, or the read contained stop codons, out-of-frame junctions, or ambiguous translated residues. V3J clonotypes were defined by identical inferred V gene, J gene, and CDR3 amino acid sequence. The percentage overlap between two repertoires was calculated by dividing the number of shared unique clonotypes by the size of the smaller repertoire. Richness of each repertoire was evaluated using RTK rarefaction, the Chao1 estimator, and Recon v2.1 estimates of unobserved clonotypes. For all TCRbeta clonotypes obtained by the gDNA method from several donors, generation probabilities were computed with OLGA. Imported from immuneACCESS, the table was reduced by TCRdb to in-frame sequences with V and J called. These copies leave out some clones; in studies compared against another copy, an unresolved V gene accounts for under half, and the cause of the remainder is not known. Clone size and V and J calls were adopted from that table, with D and trimming inferred from the DNA. This sample lists some 1,900,000 clones; 85% to 95% were detected once. The ten largest make up around 1.2% of the sample.

The germline V gene gives CDR1 as SGDLS and CDR2 as YYNGEE. From the cysteine up to the phenylalanine, the CDR3 has a length of 15 residues. The entry retains the CDR3 DNA only, 45 bases that are in frame from base 1. V is clipped by 0 bases and J by 0 bases, and the sequence between their germline boundaries is 7 bases long. CD8 naive samples consisted of CD45RO-negative cells that were positively selected for CCR7, yielding a CD45RA+CCR7+ population without TemRA cells. The donors were healthy, HIV-negative adults with no recently reported acute infections or vaccinations. Only Caucasian adults living in Nashville, Tennessee, USA were represented among the donors. Blood was collected by leukapheresis, and PBMCs were isolated by Ficoll-Histopaque density gradient centrifugation and then cryopreserved in liquid nitrogen vapor phase. Purity and quantity of every magnetically sorted T cell population were checked by analytical flow cytometry. Genomic DNA was isolated from each sorted fraction and quantified by UV absorbance on a Nanodrop 2000c.

The source of this sequence is a man between 18 and 35 years old in good health. This receptor chain uses TRBV9 and TRBJ2-1; the D match is possibly TRBD1 or TRBD2, with 5 bases aligned in each. The sequenced sample was naive CD8+ T cells sorted from blood. The cell subset or site label, read with the paper, signifies: CD45RA+CCR7+. CDR3 protein: CASSVGGPSYNEQFF. The nucleotides read TGTGCCAGCAGCGTAGGGGGACCCTCCTACAATGAGCAGTTCTTC.